The T cell receptor beta chain described here comes from a study of tumor-infiltrating lymphocytes in primary liver carcinoma. The length of the CDR3 is 14 residues. Germline CDR1 is SQVTM and CDR2 is ANQGSEA. From about 0.45 ug total RNA, TCR beta cDNA was generated with a primer in the constant region. Generation of the TCR beta libraries relied on three nested multiplex PCR rounds using slightly modified ARM-PCR. Two initial PCR rounds of ten to eleven cycles each paired TRBV1-TRBV30 forward primers with a C-beta reverse primer. TCRdb re-called the multiplex PCR reads through MiXCR, storing one row per CDR3 protein. In the table there are under 200,000 distinct CDR3 sequences, 70% to 90% of which are singletons. Scientists recovered RNA and DNA together from approximately 20-30 mg of unsorted bulk tissue. For this clonotype: A read error may account for a junction end that differs from germline.

The V call is TRBV29-1, the J call TRBJ2-1, with D tentatively TRBD1 or TRBD2 (5 bases each). Specimen: tumor tissue from primary liver carcinoma. The TCR comes from a man between 35 and 55 years old with primary liver carcinoma and hepatitis B virus infection. The CDR3 nucleotides read TGCAGCGTTCGAGGCAGGGTTGGAGGCGATGAGCTGTTCTTT. Translation gives CSVRGRVGGDELFF.